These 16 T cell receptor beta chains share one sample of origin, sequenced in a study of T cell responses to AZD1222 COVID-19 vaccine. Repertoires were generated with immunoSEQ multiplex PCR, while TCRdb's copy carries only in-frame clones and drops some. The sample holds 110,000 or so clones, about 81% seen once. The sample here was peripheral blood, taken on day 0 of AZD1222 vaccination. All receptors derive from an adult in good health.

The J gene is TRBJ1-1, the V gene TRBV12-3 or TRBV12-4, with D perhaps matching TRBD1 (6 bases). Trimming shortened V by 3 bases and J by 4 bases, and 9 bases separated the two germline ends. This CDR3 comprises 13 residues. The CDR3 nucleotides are TGTGCCAGCAGTTTCCAGGGGATCACTGAAGCTTTCTTT. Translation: CASSFQGITEAFF.

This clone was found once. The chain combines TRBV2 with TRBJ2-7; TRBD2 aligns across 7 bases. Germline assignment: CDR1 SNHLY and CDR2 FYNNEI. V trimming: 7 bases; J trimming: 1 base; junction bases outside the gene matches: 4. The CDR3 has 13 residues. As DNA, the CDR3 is TGTGCCAGCATGCGGGAGACGTCCTACGAGCAGTACTTC. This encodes CASMRETSYEQYF.

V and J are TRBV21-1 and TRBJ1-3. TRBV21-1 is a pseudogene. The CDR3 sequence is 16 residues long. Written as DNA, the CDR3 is TGTGCCAGCAGATGGAGGGTAGCTAACGCACGAAACACCATATATTTT. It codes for CASRWRVANARNTIYF.

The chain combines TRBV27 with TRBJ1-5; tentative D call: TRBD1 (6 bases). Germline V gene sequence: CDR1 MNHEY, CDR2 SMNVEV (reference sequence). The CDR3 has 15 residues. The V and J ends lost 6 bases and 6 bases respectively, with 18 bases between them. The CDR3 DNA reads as TGTGCCAGCAGCCCCGCGGACAGACCTTCTCAGCCCCAGCATTTT. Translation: CASSPADRPSQPQHF.

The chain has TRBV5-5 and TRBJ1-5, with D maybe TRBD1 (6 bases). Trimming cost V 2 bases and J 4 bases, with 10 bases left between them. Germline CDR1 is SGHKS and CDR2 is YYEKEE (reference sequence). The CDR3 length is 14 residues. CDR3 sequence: CASSLRQGNQPQHF. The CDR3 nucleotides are TGTGCCAGCAGCTTACGGCAGGGGAATCAGCCCCAGCATTTT.

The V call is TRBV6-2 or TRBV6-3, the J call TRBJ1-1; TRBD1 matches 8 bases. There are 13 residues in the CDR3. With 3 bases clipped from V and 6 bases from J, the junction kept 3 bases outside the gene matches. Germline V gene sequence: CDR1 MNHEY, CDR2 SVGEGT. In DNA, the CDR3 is TGTGCCAGCAGTTATGACAGGGGCTCTGAAGCTTTCTTT. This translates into CASSYDRGSEAFF.

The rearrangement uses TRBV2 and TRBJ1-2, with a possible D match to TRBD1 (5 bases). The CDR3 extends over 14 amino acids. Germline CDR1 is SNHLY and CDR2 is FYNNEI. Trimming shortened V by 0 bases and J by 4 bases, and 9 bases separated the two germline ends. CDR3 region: CASSEAGVGYGYTF. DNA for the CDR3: TGTGCCAGCAGTGAAGCAGGGGTGGGCTATGGCTACACCTTC.

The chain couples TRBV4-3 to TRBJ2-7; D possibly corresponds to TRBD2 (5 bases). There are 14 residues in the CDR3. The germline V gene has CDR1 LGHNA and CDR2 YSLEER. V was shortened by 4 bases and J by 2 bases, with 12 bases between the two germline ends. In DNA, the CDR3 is TGCGCCAGCAGCCCGTTACTAGGTCCCTACGAGCAGTACTTC. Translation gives CASSPLLGPYEQYF.

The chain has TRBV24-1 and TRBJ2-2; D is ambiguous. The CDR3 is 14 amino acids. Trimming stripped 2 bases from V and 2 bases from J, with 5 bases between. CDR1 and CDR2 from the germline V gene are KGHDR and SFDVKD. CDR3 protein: CATSDSDNTGELFF. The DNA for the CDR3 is TGTGCCACCAGTGATTCGGATAACACCGGGGAGCTGTTTTTT.

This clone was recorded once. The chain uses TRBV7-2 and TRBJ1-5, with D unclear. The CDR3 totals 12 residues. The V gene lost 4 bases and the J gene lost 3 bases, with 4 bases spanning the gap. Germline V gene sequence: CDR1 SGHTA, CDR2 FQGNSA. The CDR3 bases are TGTGCCAGCAGCTGGGCCAATCAGCCCCAGCATTTT. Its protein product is CASSWANQPQHF.

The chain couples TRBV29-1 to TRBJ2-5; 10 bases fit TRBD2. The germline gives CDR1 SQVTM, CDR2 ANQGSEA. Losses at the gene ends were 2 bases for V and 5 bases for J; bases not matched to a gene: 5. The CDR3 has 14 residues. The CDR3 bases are TGCAGCGTTGAAAGAGCGGGGGGGCCGGAGACCCAGTACTTC. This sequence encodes CSVERAGGPETQYF.

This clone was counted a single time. CDR3 in amino acids: CASSLTRNTQYF. CDR3 nucleotides: TGCGCCAGCAGCCTAACTCGTAATACGCAGTATTTT. This chain links TRBV5-1 with TRBJ2-3; no reliable D call. Per germline, CDR1 SGHRS and CDR2 YFSETQ. Trimming stripped 4 bases from V and 7 bases from J, with 10 bases between. This CDR3 has 12 amino acids. The full variable domain, rest sourced from reference TRBV5-1 and TRBJ2-3, is KAGVTQTPRYLIKTRGQQVTLSCSPISGHRSVSWYQQTPGQGLQFLFEYFSETQRNKGNFPGRFSGRQFSNSRSEMNVSTLELGDSALYLCASSLTRNTQYFGPGTRLTVL.

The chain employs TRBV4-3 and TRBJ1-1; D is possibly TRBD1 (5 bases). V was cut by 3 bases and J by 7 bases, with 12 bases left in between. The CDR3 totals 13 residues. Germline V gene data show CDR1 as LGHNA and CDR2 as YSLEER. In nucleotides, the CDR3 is TGCGCCAGCAGCCAGCAAATGGGGGATGAAGCTTTCTTT. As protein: CASSQQMGDEAFF.

CDR3 sequence (DNA): TGTGCCAGCAGCTTAGGACTAGCGGGGGTCTCGGAGCAGTACTTC. It is translated as CASSLGLAGVSEQYF. The chain couples TRBV7-7 to TRBJ2-7; 12 positions agree with TRBD2. CDR3 length: 15 amino acids. J lost 7 bases, V lost 1 base, and 5 bases had no gene match. In germline, CDR1 is SSHAT, CDR2 FNYEAQ (reference sequence).

The CDR3 protein is CASTPGAPYEQYF. CDR3 DNA sequence: TGTGCCAGCACCCCAGGGGCTCCCTACGAGCAGTACTTC. The chain links TRBV12-3 or TRBV12-4 to TRBJ2-7, with D perhaps TRBD1 (6 bases). The length of the CDR3 is 13 residues. Trimming stripped 7 bases from V and 2 bases from J, with 12 bases between.

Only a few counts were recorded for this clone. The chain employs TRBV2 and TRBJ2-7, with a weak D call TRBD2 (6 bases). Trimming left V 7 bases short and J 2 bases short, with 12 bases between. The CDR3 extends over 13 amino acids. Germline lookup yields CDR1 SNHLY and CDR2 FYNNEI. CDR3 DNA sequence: TGTGCCAGCAAGGAGGGGTGGACCTACGAGCAGTACTTC. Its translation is CASKEGWTYEQYF.